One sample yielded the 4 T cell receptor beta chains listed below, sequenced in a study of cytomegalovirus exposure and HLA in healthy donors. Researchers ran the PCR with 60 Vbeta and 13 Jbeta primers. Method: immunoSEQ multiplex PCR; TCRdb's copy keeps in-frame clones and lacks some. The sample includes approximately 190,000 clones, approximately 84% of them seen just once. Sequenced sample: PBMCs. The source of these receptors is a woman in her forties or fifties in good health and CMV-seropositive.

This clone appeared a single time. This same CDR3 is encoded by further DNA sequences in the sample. The CDR3 DNA is TGTGCCAGCAGGCGGGGAGCTCAGCCCCAGCATTTT. Its protein product is CASRRGAQPQHF. The gene calls are TRBV2 and TRBJ1-5; no clear D. Germline lookup yields CDR1 SNHLY and CDR2 FYNNEI. V shed 6 bases and J shed 6 bases, with 9 bases lying between them. The CDR3 has 12 amino acids.

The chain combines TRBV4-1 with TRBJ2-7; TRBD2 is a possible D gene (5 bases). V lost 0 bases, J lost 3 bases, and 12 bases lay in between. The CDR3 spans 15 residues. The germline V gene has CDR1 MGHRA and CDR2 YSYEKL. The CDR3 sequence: CASSQERTWVYEQYF. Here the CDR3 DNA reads TGCGCCAGCAGCCAAGAAAGGACTTGGGTCTACGAGCAGTACTTC.

The CDR3 bases are TGTGCCAGCAGCGTAGCTGAGGGCAGGGGGCAATCCGAGCAGTACTTC. Protein sequence: CASSVAEGRGQSEQYF. The chain couples TRBV9 to TRBJ2-7, with 8 bases matching TRBD1. This CDR3 comprises 16 residues. Looked up from germline, CDR1 is SGDLS and CDR2 is YYNGEE. The junction had 11 bases not matched to a gene; V was cut back by 0 bases and J by 6 bases.

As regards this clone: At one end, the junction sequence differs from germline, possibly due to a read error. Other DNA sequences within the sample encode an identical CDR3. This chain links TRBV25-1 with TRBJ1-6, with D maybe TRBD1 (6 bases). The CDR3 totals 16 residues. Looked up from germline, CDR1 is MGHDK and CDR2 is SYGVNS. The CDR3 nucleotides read TGTGCCAGCAGTGGTTTTATCGGGACAAACAATTCCCCCCTCCACTTT. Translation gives CASSGFIGTNNSPLHF.